The text below deals with one TCR beta chain. The antigen is unknown. The CDR3 runs 16 residues. Trimming removed 1 base at V and 8 bases at J, with 17 bases between. Germline-derived CDR1 and CDR2 are LNHNV and YYDKDF (reference sequence). TRB rearrangements spanning V, D and J were amplified using mixed TRB-A/B primers. TCRdb reprocessed the multiplex PCR reads with MiXCR, giving one entry per CDR3 protein. The sample contains about 10,000 distinct CDR3 sequences, under 40% of which appear only once. The sample belongs to a study of T cell repertoires in aging, cancer and after chemotherapy. Whole-study results and caveats: Loss of evenness, beyond lost richness, contributed to age-related TCR diversity decline in cancer patients. Median generation probability rose over the chemotherapy interval in each cancer cohort, suggesting rebound thymic output.

TCR beta rearrangements were amplified from peripheral blood genomic DNA. The source is a human donor in good health. This rearrangement joins TRBV15 to TRBJ1-4, with D maybe TRBD1 (5 bases). The sample was blood. The CDR3 protein is CATSRGRESGREKLFF. The CDR3 bases are TGTGCCACCAGCAGAGGACGGGAGTCAGGGCGGGAAAAACTGTTTTTT.